A selection of T cell receptor beta chains follows, all from one sample in a study of PD-1 blockade in classical Hodgkin lymphoma. Repertoires were generated with immunoSEQ multiplex PCR, while TCRdb's copy carries only in-frame clones and drops some. The sample includes over 13,000 clones, roughly 80% of them seen just once. The sequences come from peripheral blood mononuclear cells (PBMCs), collected before the second cycle of nivolumab. The receptors here all came from a human donor with classical Hodgkin lymphoma. The CDR3 runs from the conserved cysteine through the conserved F or W. The order of the fields is D gene, V gene, J gene, clone size, CDR3 protein, CDR3 DNA. D genes are given only for firm matches. Some rows have no size entry. The others give once, few or many, or a class for an expanded clone.

d_call: -
v_call: TRBV5-8
j_call: TRBJ1-1
clone_size: -
cdr3_aa: CASSLGGGTEAFF
cdr3_nt: TGTGCCAGCAGCTTGGGAGGGGGCACTGAAGCTTTCTTT

d_call: -
v_call: TRBV6-1
j_call: TRBJ2-5
clone_size: -
cdr3_aa: CAVDYRVETQYF
cdr3_nt: TGTGCCGTCGACTACAGGGTTGAGACCCAGTACTTC

d_call: TRBD1
v_call: TRBV7-2
j_call: TRBJ2-1
clone_size: once
cdr3_aa: CASSLPGQGYNEQFF
cdr3_nt: TGTGCCAGCAGCTTACCAGGACAGGGATACAATGAGCAGTTCTTC

d_call: TRBD2
v_call: TRBV6-5
j_call: TRBJ2-1
clone_size: -
cdr3_aa: CASSPSGGNWEQFF
cdr3_nt: TGTGCCAGCAGCCCCAGCGGGGGGAACTGGGAGCAGTTCTTC

d_call: -
v_call: TRBV4-2
j_call: TRBJ2-5
clone_size: -
cdr3_aa: CASSQDSQETQYF
cdr3_nt: TGTGCCAGCAGCCAAGATTCACAAGAGACCCAGTACTTC

d_call: -
v_call: TRBV27
j_call: TRBJ2-5
clone_size: -
cdr3_aa: CASSPRDWIEETQYF
cdr3_nt: TGTGCCAGCAGTCCCCGGGACTGGATAGAAGAGACCCAGTACTTC

d_call: -
v_call: TRBV6-6
j_call: TRBJ1-1
clone_size: -
cdr3_aa: CASVKNTEAFF
cdr3_nt: TGTGCCAGCGTTAAGAACACTGAAGCTTTCTTT

d_call: -
v_call: TRBV5-1
j_call: TRBJ1-4
clone_size: -
cdr3_aa: CASTPEWADEKLFF
cdr3_nt: TGCGCCAGCACCCCTGAGTGGGCGGATGAAAAACTGTTTTTT

d_call: TRBD1
v_call: TRBV4-3
j_call: TRBJ2-1
clone_size: -
cdr3_aa: CASSQKAWGPGTGYNEQFF
cdr3_nt: TGCGCCAGCAGCCAAAAAGCCTGGGGTCCGGGGACAGGGTACAATGAGCAGTTCTTC

d_call: TRBD2
v_call: TRBV19
j_call: TRBJ2-1
clone_size: -
cdr3_aa: CASESPGTSIHHEQFF
cdr3_nt: TGTGCCAGTGAATCCCCCGGGACTAGCATCCACCATGAGCAGTTCTTC

d_call: TRBD1
v_call: TRBV27
j_call: TRBJ2-1
clone_size: -
cdr3_aa: CASSLEGQGLGGSYNEQFF
cdr3_nt: TGTGCCAGCAGTTTAGAGGGACAGGGATTAGGGGGCTCCTACAATGAGCAGTTCTTC

d_call: -
v_call: TRBV5-1
j_call: TRBJ2-2
clone_size: -
cdr3_aa: CASSVGSGELFF
cdr3_nt: TGCGCCAGCAGCGTGGGTTCCGGGGAGCTGTTTTTT

d_call: TRBD1
v_call: TRBV7-2
j_call: TRBJ2-7
clone_size: -
cdr3_aa: CASSPSGTGLYEQYF
cdr3_nt: TGTGCCAGCAGCCCGTCCGGGACAGGGCTCTACGAGCAGTACTTC

d_call: TRBD1
v_call: TRBV5-1
j_call: TRBJ2-7
clone_size: once
cdr3_aa: CASSLAGTGGNEQYF
cdr3_nt: TGCGCCAGCAGCTTGGCCGGGACAGGGGGCAACGAGCAGTACTTC

d_call: -
v_call: TRBV28
j_call: TRBJ1-6
clone_size: few
cdr3_aa: CASSLRVRLTPLHF
cdr3_nt: TGTGCCAGCAGTCTCAGGGTCCGCTTGACGCCCCTCCACTTT

d_call: TRBD2
v_call: TRBV19
j_call: TRBJ2-1
clone_size: -
cdr3_aa: CASSKISGGQNEQFF
cdr3_nt: TGTGCCAGTAGTAAGATTAGCGGGGGCCAGAATGAGCAGTTCTTC

d_call: TRBD2
v_call: TRBV4-1
j_call: TRBJ2-3
clone_size: -
cdr3_aa: CASSQERGLAGGQDTQYF
cdr3_nt: TGCGCCAGCAGCCAAGAACGCGGACTAGCGGGGGGGCAAGATACGCAGTATTTT

d_call: -
v_call: TRBV19
j_call: TRBJ1-2
clone_size: -
cdr3_aa: CASSSRRWDGYTF
cdr3_nt: TGTGCCAGTAGTTCCCGACGGTGGGATGGCTACACCTTC

d_call: -
v_call: TRBV28
j_call: TRBJ1-2
clone_size: -
cdr3_aa: CASGVPYGYTF
cdr3_nt: TGTGCCAGCGGGGTCCCCTATGGCTACACCTTC

d_call: -
v_call: TRBV27
j_call: TRBJ1-2
clone_size: medium-sized
cdr3_aa: CASALAANYGYTF
cdr3_nt: TGTGCCAGCGCGCTGGCGGCTAACTATGGCTACACCTTC

d_call: TRBD1
v_call: TRBV5-4
j_call: TRBJ2-7
clone_size: -
cdr3_aa: CASSLGTGMSYEQYF
cdr3_nt: TGTGCCAGCAGCTTGGGGACAGGGATGTCCTACGAGCAGTACTTC

d_call: -
v_call: TRBV19
j_call: TRBJ1-3
clone_size: -
cdr3_aa: CASGSIGNTIYF
cdr3_nt: TGTGCCAGTGGGAGCATAGGAAACACCATATATTTT

d_call: TRBD1
v_call: TRBV27
j_call: TRBJ2-7
clone_size: -
cdr3_aa: CASRAALRDRPYEQYF
cdr3_nt: TGTGCCAGCAGGGCGGCGCTCCGGGACAGACCCTACGAGCAGTACTTC

d_call: TRBD2
v_call: TRBV10-3
j_call: TRBJ2-3
clone_size: few
cdr3_aa: CAISEPAGIRGDTQYF
cdr3_nt: TGTGCCATCAGTGAACCAGCGGGGATCCGGGGGGATACGCAGTATTTT

d_call: -
v_call: TRBV5-4
j_call: TRBJ2-7
clone_size: -
cdr3_aa: CASSLAGFYEQYF
cdr3_nt: TGTGCCAGCAGCTTGGCCGGGTTTTACGAGCAGTACTTC

d_call: -
v_call: TRBV9
j_call: TRBJ2-5
clone_size: -
cdr3_aa: CASSVDPGRGETQYF
cdr3_nt: TGTGCCAGCAGCGTAGACCCGGGCCGGGGAGAGACCCAGTACTTC

d_call: -
v_call: TRBV10-2
j_call: TRBJ1-2
clone_size: -
cdr3_aa: CASSLRIHYGYTF
cdr3_nt: TGCGCCAGCAGTTTACGGATCCACTATGGCTACACCTTC

d_call: -
v_call: TRBV9
j_call: TRBJ2-2
clone_size: -
cdr3_aa: CASSPQRRGNGELFF
cdr3_nt: TGTGCCAGCAGCCCTCAGCGAAGGGGAAACGGGGAGCTGTTTTTT

d_call: -
v_call: TRBV6-6
j_call: TRBJ2-5
clone_size: -
cdr3_aa: CASSTQGWGQETQYF
cdr3_nt: TGTGCCAGCAGTACACAGGGATGGGGACAAGAGACCCAGTACTTC